Following are 12 T cell receptor beta chains from one sample sequenced in a study of CD8+ T cells in alopecia areata. Treatment in this sample: oral pan-JAK inhibitor, 5-10 mg twice daily. RNA extraction and reverse transcription yielded cDNA as sequencing template. Produced via immunoSEQ multiplex PCR; TCRdb's table is partial and in-frame only. The top ten clones hold about 9.4% of a sample with some 190,000 clones, approximately 50% of them seen once. The sample in question was CD8+ T cells sorted from blood, obtained at week 52, from a patient treated with tofacitinib. These receptors all stem from a human donor with alopecia areata.

In its sample, this clone was seen a few times. J is TRBJ1-4 and V is TRBV5-8; 9 bases map to TRBD1. The length of the CDR3 is 14 residues. CDR1 and CDR2 from the germline V gene are SGHTS and YDEGEE. The V gene end was trimmed by 2 bases and the J gene end by 7 bases; junction bases not matched to a gene: 3. The CDR3 nucleotides are TGTGCCAGCAGCTTCCGGGACAGGGTTGAAAAACTGTTTTTT. Protein product: CASSFRDRVEKLFF.

This clone was seen just once. Other DNA sequences in this specimen translate into the identical CDR3. The chain links TRBV11-2 to TRBJ2-1; 7 bases align to TRBD1. The CDR3 is made up of 16 amino acids. V dropped 4 bases and J dropped 4; count of bases not matched to a gene: 10. Germline CDR1 is SGHAT and CDR2 is FQNNGV. CDR3 coding DNA: TGTGCCAGCAGCTCGGATGTGGCAGGGGGTTACAATGAGCAGTTCTTC. It yields the protein CASSSDVAGGYNEQFF.

V is TRBV5-1 and J is TRBJ2-2; D is perhaps TRBD2 (6 bases). CDR1 and CDR2 from the germline V gene are SGHRS and YFSETQ. Trimming removed 0 bases at V and 2 bases at J, with 11 bases between. CDR3 length: 16 amino acids. DNA for the CDR3: TGCGCCAGCAGCTTGGCCTGGGAGGCCAACACCGGGGAGCTGTTTTTT. Residues: CASSLAWEANTGELFF.

The V and J genes are TRBV27 and TRBJ1-5; D is unresolved. This CDR3 contains 14 residues. CDR1 and CDR2 from the germline V gene are MNHEY and SMNVEV (reference sequence). The germline V and J ends were trimmed by 0 bases and 3 bases, with 6 bases remaining between them. CDR3 loop: CASSLSRYNQPQHF. CDR3 nucleotides: TGTGCCAGCAGTTTATCACGGTACAATCAGCCCCAGCATTTT.

V usage is TRBV30 and J usage is TRBJ2-7, with D hard to call. Germline assignment: CDR1 GTSNPN and CDR2 SVGIG (reference sequence). This CDR3 comprises 17 residues. V was shortened by 1 base and J by 4 bases, with 23 bases between the two germline ends. CDR3 protein: CAWSGQDGLSDAYEQYF. DNA of the CDR3: TGTGCCTGGAGTGGTCAGGACGGCTTATCGGATGCTTACGAGCAGTACTTC. The variable domain in full, with the rest retrieved from reference TRBV30 and TRBJ2-7, is SQTIHQWPATLVQPVGSPLSLECTVEGTSNPNLYWYRQAAGRGLQLLFYSVGIGQISSEVPQNLSASRPQDRQFILSSKKLLLSDSGFYLCAWSGQDGLSDAYEQYFGPGTRLTVT.

The chain has TRBV4-2 and TRBJ1-2; D remains ambiguous. The V gene lost 1 base and the J gene lost 7 bases, with 16 bases spanning the gap. Per the germline V gene, CDR1 is LGHNA and CDR2 is YNFKEQ. The CDR3 length is 15 residues. CDR3 DNA: TGTGCCAGCAGCCAAGGGGAAAGGTTAGCGTTTGGCTACACCTTC. This translates into CASSQGERLAFGYTF.

The chain employs TRBV7-9 and TRBJ1-1; possibly TRBD1 for D (5 bases). This CDR3 spans 13 amino acids. V lost 3 bases and J lost 3, with 8 bases in between. CDR1 and CDR2 from the germline V gene are SEHNR and FQNEAQ (reference sequence). The CDR3 spells CASSFSGDTEAFF. Here the CDR3 DNA reads TGTGCCAGCAGCTTTTCGGGGGACACTGAAGCTTTCTTT.

The chain joins TRBV15 to TRBJ1-5; no reliable D call. The ends were cut back, 1 base at V and 3 bases at J, with 10 bases in the middle. Germline V CDR1 and CDR2: LNHNV, YYDKDF (reference sequence). The CDR3 totals 15 residues. The CDR3 loop is CATSRGLLFNQPQHF. In DNA form, the CDR3 reads TGTGCCACCAGCAGAGGACTCCTTTTCAATCAGCCCCAGCATTTT. The full variable domain, in which reference TRBV15 and TRBJ1-5 provide the parts outside the CDR3, is DAMVIQNPRYQVTQFGKPVTLSCSQTLNHNVMYWYQQKSSQAPKLLFHYYDKDFNNEADTPDNFQSRRPNTSFCFLDIRSPGLGDTAMYLCATSRGLLFNQPQHFGDGTRLSIL.

The chain uses TRBV15 and TRBJ2-7, with 8 bases that match TRBD1. The CDR3 spans 16 residues. CDR1 LNHNV and CDR2 YYDKDF come from the germline V gene (reference sequence). With V trimmed by 5 bases and J by 1 base, 10 bases remained unmatched. CDR3 region: CATSLARGQVSYEQYF. CDR3 DNA: TGTGCCACCAGCCTAGCCAGGGGGCAGGTTTCCTACGAGCAGTACTTC.

V is TRBV6-1 and J is TRBJ2-2, with unresolved D. V shed 6 bases and J shed 7 bases, with 9 bases lying between them. Germline V gives CDR1 MNHNS, CDR2 SASEGT. The CDR3 contains 12 residues. CDR3 DNA sequence: TGTGCCAGCAGCGCGCAAAGCGGGGAGCTGTTTTTT. This sequence encodes CASSAQSGELFF.

The chain joins TRBV6-5 to TRBJ2-3, with D perhaps given as TRBD1 or TRBD2 (7 bases each). The CDR3 runs to 14 residues. Germline lookup yields CDR1 MNHEY and CDR2 SVGAGI. With 6 bases removed from V and 2 bases from J, the gap between germline ends came to 12 bases. The CDR3 region is CASRSGGVTDTQYF. As DNA, the CDR3 is TGTGCCAGCAGATCAGGGGGGGTCACAGATACGCAGTATTTT.

V is TRBV4-1 and J is TRBJ1-1; D not certain. Germline V CDR1 and CDR2: MGHRA, YSYEKL. The CDR3 is made up of 11 amino acids. V lost 3 bases to trimming and J lost 7 bases, with 6 bases between them. CDR3 nucleotides: TGCGCCAGCAGCCATCTCGGTGAAGCTTTCTTT. Translated, it gives CASSHLGEAFF.